This T cell receptor (beta chain) originates from a study of radiation and T cells in renal cell carcinoma. Looking at the study overall: Nephrectomy followed 15 Gy stereotactic body radiation by 4 weeks.

Comments on this clone: Its antigen is currently unknown.

General observations from the study: In blood, top tumor clones expanded by 2 weeks, shrinking by 4. Pretreatment tumor biopsies were lacking, so baseline clonotypes are unknown.

Clones were sequenced by immunoSEQ multiplex PCR, and TCRdb holds only the in-frame ones, with some missing. Of about 130,000 clones in the sample, around nine tenths were seen once. Time point in this sample: blood 2 weeks post-SBRT. Stated treatment: 15 Gy SBRT to primary tumor, nephrectomy 4 weeks later. After SBRT, blood was collected at 2 and 4 weeks, plus baseline. In germline, CDR1 is SGHVS, CDR2 FQNEAQ. The ends were cut back, 1 base at V and 6 bases at J, with 8 bases in the middle. This CDR3 comprises 13 residues. The sample consisted of blood, taken from a patient whose treatment included radiotherapy and nephrectomy. The J gene is TRBJ2-3, the V gene TRBV7-8; possibly TRBD1 for D (5 bases). The clonotype comes from a woman between 65 and 79 years old with renal cell carcinoma. CDR3: CASSLGRGDTQYF. The CDR3 region has the DNA TGTGCCAGCAGCTTAGGAAGGGGCGATACGCAGTATTTT.